This T cell receptor beta chain appears in the sequencing data of a study of blood T cell repertoires in COVID-19. Study information: Italy, Spain and the United States were the sources of the convalescent and acute COVID-19 samples. PBMCs, B-cell-depleted T cells, or T cells provided the cDNA or gDNA that made up the material.

In the authors' workflow: Scientists estimated how many nucleated cells there were by amplifying reference gene primers. Using immunoSEQ multiplex PCR, the repertoire was profiled, and TCRdb retains in-frame clones only, with some absent. The DNA gave D and trimming, while V, J and clone size come from that table. The data show 45,000 to 65,000 clones, with approximately 83% seen just once and 16% held by the top ten. Germline-derived CDR1 and CDR2 are WNHNN and SYGVQD (reference sequence). The CDR3 is made up of 14 amino acids. The germline V and J ends were trimmed by 6 bases and 7 bases, with 16 bases remaining between them.

The gene calls are TRBV10-1 and TRBJ1-5; D unresolved. This clonotype was obtained from a man aged 35-49 years with acute or convalescent COVID-19. Source material: peripheral blood. CDR3 sequence: CASSNSLAGQPQHF. DNA of the CDR3: TGCGCCAGCAGCAACAGTCTGGCGGGCCAGCCCCAGCATTTT.